This is a list of T cell receptor beta chains from one sample in a study of blood T cell repertoires in COVID-19. The assay was immunoSEQ multiplex PCR, and TCRdb's table has in-frame clones only and misses some. Among 190,000 or so clones, 85% to 90% were seen once, and the ten largest hold 0.78%. Sequencing was done on a sample of peripheral blood. Every receptor here comes from a woman in her 70s with acute or convalescent COVID-19. The CDR3 runs from the conserved cysteine through the conserved F or W. A D gene is named only where the DNA matches it firmly. Only part of the rows carry a size: once, few, many, or a class if the clone is expanded.

- - TRBJ2-5 TRBV2 CASTRDLQETQYF TGTGCCAGCACCCGGGATCTACAAGAGACCCAGTACTTC
- - TRBJ1-3 TRBV7-2 CASSLGAPSSGNTIYF TGTGCCAGCAGCTTAGGCGCACCCTCCTCTGGAAACACCATATATTTT
- - TRBJ1-1 TRBV3-1/TRBV3-2 CASSLPGGNTEAFF TGTGCCAGCAGCCTCCCAGGAGGGAACACTGAAGCTTTCTTT
- - TRBJ1-2 TRBV5-1 CASNTVYYGYTF TGCGCCAGCAACACAGTCTACTATGGCTACACCTTC
few TRBD1 TRBJ2-7 TRBV3-1/TRBV3-2 CASSPSLGQGLYEQYF TGTGCCAGCAGCCCCTCCCTGGGACAGGGGTTGTACGAGCAGTACTTC
- TRBD1 TRBJ2-1 TRBV18 CASSASGGLRSNEQFF TGTGCCAGCTCAGCCTCAGGGGGCCTCAGATCCAATGAGCAGTTCTTC
- - TRBJ1-3 TRBV11-2 CASSLVHAGPGNTIYF TGTGCCAGCAGCTTAGTACACGCTGGTCCTGGAAACACCATATATTTT
- - TRBJ1-1 TRBV25-1 CASSTGIFEAFF TGTGCCAGCAGCACAGGAATTTTTGAAGCTTTCTTT
once TRBD1 TRBJ2-5 TRBV5-4 CASSLDGTGGFKTQYF TGTGCCAGCAGCTTGGACGGGACAGGGGGCTTTAAGACCCAGTACTTC
- TRBD2 TRBJ2-2 TRBV10-3 CASLGLAGSRGGTGELFF TGTGCCTCCTTGGGACTAGCGGGCTCCCGTGGCGGCACCGGGGAGCTGTTTTTT
- TRBD2 TRBJ2-2 TRBV7-6 CASSLARGRERDTGELFF TGTGCCAGCAGCTTGGCGAGAGGGCGGGAGCGGGACACCGGGGAGCTGTTTTTT
few - TRBJ1-3 TRBV7-9 CASSLEFNGNTIYF TGTGCCAGCAGCTTAGAATTCAATGGAAACACCATATATTTT
- - TRBJ1-2 TRBV24-1 CATSDADSLYGYTF TGTGCCACCAGTGATGCGGACAGTCTCTATGGCTACACCTTC
few TRBD2 TRBJ2-7 TRBV12-3/TRBV12-4 CASRGAGVGEQYF TGTGCCAGCAGGGGAGCGGGAGTCGGCGAGCAGTACTTC
- - TRBJ2-1 TRBV7-2 CASSFAGRSNNEQFF TGTGCCAGCAGCTTTGCGGGGCGAAGTAACAATGAGCAGTTCTTC
- - TRBJ2-6 TRBV5-1 CASSLDREGLGGANVLTF TGCGCCAGCAGCTTGGACAGGGAGGGCCTCGGTGGGGCCAACGTCCTGACTTTC
- - TRBJ1-1 TRBV11-1 CASSLRTGTTEAFF TGTGCCAGCAGCCTAAGAACAGGGACCACTGAAGCTTTCTTT
- TRBD1 TRBJ2-2 TRBV6-5 CASRRTGTNTGELFF TGTGCCAGCAGAAGGACAGGGACTAACACCGGGGAGCTGTTTTTT
- - TRBJ1-1 TRBV14 CASSQDQGRANEAFF TGTGCCAGCAGCCAAGATCAGGGTAGGGCGAATGAAGCTTTCTTT
- TRBD2 TRBJ2-7 TRBV29-1 CSVGLAGFNEQYF TGCAGCGTTGGCCTAGCGGGATTCAACGAGCAGTACTTC
- - TRBJ1-1 TRBV12-3/TRBV12-4 CASSLTSEAFF TGTGCCAGCAGTTTAACATCTGAAGCTTTCTTT
- - TRBJ1-3 TRBV6-1 CASSEKAGTTIYF TGTGCCAGCAGTGAAAAGGCAGGAACTACCATATATTTT
- - TRBJ2-6 TRBV5-1 CASSPGGSGANVLTF TGCGCCAGCAGCCCCGGGGGCTCTGGGGCCAACGTCCTGACTTTC
- TRBD2 TRBJ2-7 TRBV10-1 CATKRDQGPYEQYF TGCGCCACAAAGCGGGACCAGGGACCCTACGAGCAGTACTTC
- - TRBJ1-3 TRBV6-5 CAAYGGPGNTIYF TGTGCCGCCTACGGGGGACCGGGAAACACCATATATTTT
- - TRBJ2-4 TRBV4-1 CASSQPLRDSALAKNIQYF TGCGCCAGCAGCCAACCCCTACGGGACTCAGCACTAGCCAAAAACATTCAGTACTTC
- - TRBJ2-5 TRBV7-9 CASSLRGAGDRRETQYF TGTGCCAGCAGCCTTAGAGGCGCCGGCGACCGTAGAGAGACCCAGTACTTC
- - TRBJ1-1 TRBV7-3 CASSQQGGTEAFF TGTGCCAGCAGCCAACAGGGAGGGACTGAAGCTTTCTTT
- - TRBJ2-7 TRBV29-1 CSVNFLGSSYEQYF TGCAGCGTTAATTTTTTGGGCAGCTCCTACGAGCAGTACTTC
- - TRBJ1-2 TRBV19 CASRYRGTNYGYTF TGTGCCAGTAGGTATCGGGGAACTAACTATGGCTACACCTTC
- TRBD1 TRBJ1-6 TRBV6-4 CASSDPSQGFDSPLHF TGTGCCAGCAGTGACCCTTCACAGGGGTTTGATTCACCCCTCCACTTT
- - TRBJ2-2 TRBV19 CASSNIQGRRYTGELFF TGTGCCAGTAGTAACATACAGGGCCGAAGGTACACCGGGGAGCTGTTTTTT
once - TRBJ1-5 TRBV20-1 CSASSRAINQPQHF TGCAGTGCTAGTTCCAGGGCGATCAATCAGCCCCAGCATTTT
- TRBD1 TRBJ1-5 TRBV27 CASSPDRGASQPQHF TGTGCCAGCAGCCCAGACAGGGGGGCATCTCAGCCCCAGCATTTT
- TRBD2 TRBJ2-5 TRBV29-1 CSVTGLAGQETQYF TGCAGCGTGACAGGGCTAGCGGGGCAAGAGACCCAGTACTTC
- - TRBJ1-1 TRBV28 CASPKAGITEAFF TGTGCCAGCCCCAAAGCCGGGATCACTGAAGCTTTCTTT
- TRBD1 TRBJ1-2 TRBV18 CASSARQGEKNYGYTF TGTGCCAGCTCGGCCCGGCAGGGGGAGAAAAACTATGGCTACACCTTC
- - TRBJ2-3 TRBV7-2 CASSLHSGASTDTQYF TGTGCCAGCAGCCTCCATAGCGGAGCTAGCACAGATACGCAGTATTTT
- TRBD2 TRBJ2-3 TRBV14 CASSHGQVAGVATQYF TGTGCCAGCAGCCACGGACAGGTAGCGGGAGTGGCTACGCAGTATTTT
- TRBD2 TRBJ2-2 TRBV3-1/TRBV3-2 CASSHRGGNTGELFF TGTGCCAGCAGCCATCGGGGGGGGAACACCGGGGAGCTGTTTTTT
- - TRBJ1-6 TRBV5-1 CASSLDRVNSPLHF TGCGCCAGCAGCTTGGACAGGGTTAATTCACCCCTCCACTTT
- TRBD1 TRBJ2-2 TRBV12-5 CASTGVVNTGELFF TGTGCTAGTACAGGGGTAGTAAACACCGGGGAGCTGTTTTTT
- TRBD1 TRBJ1-6 TRBV6-5 CASGTAYNSPLHF TGTGCCAGCGGGACAGCCTATAATTCACCCCTCCACTTT
- - TRBJ1-4 TRBV27 CASSPSPSTNEKLFF TGTGCCAGCAGTCCTTCCCCGTCAACTAATGAAAAACTGTTTTTT
- TRBD1 TRBJ2-1 TRBV7-6 CASSLGTGGNNEQFF TGTGCCAGCAGCTTAGGGACAGGGGGTAACAATGAGCAGTTCTTC